This paragraph reports one TCR beta chain. These data belong to a study of blood T cell repertoires in COVID-19. Study-wide background: Some COVID-19 samples were acute and others convalescent; all came from the United States, Italy and Spain. In each case, the material was cDNA or gDNA derived from T cells, B-cell-depleted T cells, or PBMCs.

The CDR3 sequence is 16 residues long. V dropped 3 bases and J dropped 2 bases, with 17 bases sitting between them. CDR1 DFQATT and CDR2 SNEGSKA come from the germline V gene (reference sequence). Per the authors' pipeline: Cell counts per sample came from amplifying reference gene primers. This table comes from immunoSEQ multiplex PCR, and its TCRdb copy is limited to in-frame clones, with some not included. V and J calls and clone size are as listed in that table; D and trimming were resolved from the DNA. The sample records about 210,000 clones, about four fifths being singletons. This chain links TRBV20-1 with TRBJ1-5, with D unclear. The TCR sequence derives from a woman aged 50 to 60 with acute or convalescent COVID-19. Sequencing was carried out using peripheral blood. CDR3 DNA: TGCAGTGCTAGTCCCCATCCTGACGGGGGCAATCAGCCCCAGCATTTT. Translated, it gives CSASPHPDGGNQPQHF.